The T cell receptor (beta chain) under discussion was sequenced for a study of beta chain features in type 1 diabetes. Study details: Taken together, all samples contributed around 100,000,000 examined sorted cells. General study results and limits: Researchers report that Type 1 diabetes patients had moderately but significantly shorter TCRB CDR3s across all four CD4+ subsets.

This clone was recorded a few times. Its antigen is as yet unknown. CDR1 and CDR2 from the germline V gene are LNHDA and SQIVND (reference sequence). This CDR3 is built from 15 residues. V lost 2 bases and J 5 bases, leaving 15 bases between the germline ends. Of the isolated RNA, all was reverse transcribed, and so the sequenced material was expressed TCRB transcripts. The method was immunoSEQ multiplex PCR; TCRdb's version includes in-frame clones alone and lacks a portion of them. Of hundreds of thousands of clones detected, roughly 13% appear once; the ten largest clones hold approximately 0.022%.

The specimen sequenced was naive CD4+ T cells from blood. The sequence was obtained from a man aged 18 to 29 with type 1 diabetes. The chain couples TRBV19 to TRBJ1-1; maybe TRBD1 (6 bases). CDR3 DNA: TGTGCCAGTAGTATAACTGCTGGGGGGCTTACTGAAGCTTTCTTT. Protein: CASSITAGGLTEAFF. The variable domain in full, completed from reference TRBV19 and TRBJ1-1, reads DGGITQSPKYLFRKEGQNVTLSCEQNLNHDAMYWYRQDPGQGLRLIYYSQIVNDFQKGDIAEGYSVSREKKESFPLTVTSAQKNPTAFYLCASSITAGGLTEAFFGQGTRLTVV.